This is a list of T cell receptor beta chains from one sample in a study of blood T cell repertoires in COVID-19. Sequencing used immunoSEQ multiplex PCR; TCRdb keeps in-frame clones, though not all of them. There are 140,000 to 150,000 clones in the sample; 87% occur only once, and around 6.1% lies in the top ten. The sequenced sample consisted of peripheral blood. These receptors came from a man older than 75 with acute or convalescent COVID-19. Both conserved end residues are part of each CDR3.

>TRBJ1-1|TRBV2
CASSQGQLNTEAFF
>TRBJ2-7|TRBV28
CASRGGQGLFGLTYEQYF
>TRBJ1-6|TRBV30
CAWSVAPSGYNSPLHF
>TRBJ1-1|TRBV24-1
CATSGQGAEAFF
>TRBJ2-7|TRBV7-3
CASSSLARAGAHEQYF
>TRBJ2-1|TRBV3-1/TRBV3-2
CASSPGLNYNEQFF
>TRBJ1-6|TRBV27
CASSLYRGDNSPLHF
>TRBJ2-1|TRBV7-6
CASRLSGAYNEQFF
>TRBJ1-1|TRBV30
CAWNPVRTEAFF
>TRBJ1-5|TRBV5-6
CASRKAGGSNQPQHF